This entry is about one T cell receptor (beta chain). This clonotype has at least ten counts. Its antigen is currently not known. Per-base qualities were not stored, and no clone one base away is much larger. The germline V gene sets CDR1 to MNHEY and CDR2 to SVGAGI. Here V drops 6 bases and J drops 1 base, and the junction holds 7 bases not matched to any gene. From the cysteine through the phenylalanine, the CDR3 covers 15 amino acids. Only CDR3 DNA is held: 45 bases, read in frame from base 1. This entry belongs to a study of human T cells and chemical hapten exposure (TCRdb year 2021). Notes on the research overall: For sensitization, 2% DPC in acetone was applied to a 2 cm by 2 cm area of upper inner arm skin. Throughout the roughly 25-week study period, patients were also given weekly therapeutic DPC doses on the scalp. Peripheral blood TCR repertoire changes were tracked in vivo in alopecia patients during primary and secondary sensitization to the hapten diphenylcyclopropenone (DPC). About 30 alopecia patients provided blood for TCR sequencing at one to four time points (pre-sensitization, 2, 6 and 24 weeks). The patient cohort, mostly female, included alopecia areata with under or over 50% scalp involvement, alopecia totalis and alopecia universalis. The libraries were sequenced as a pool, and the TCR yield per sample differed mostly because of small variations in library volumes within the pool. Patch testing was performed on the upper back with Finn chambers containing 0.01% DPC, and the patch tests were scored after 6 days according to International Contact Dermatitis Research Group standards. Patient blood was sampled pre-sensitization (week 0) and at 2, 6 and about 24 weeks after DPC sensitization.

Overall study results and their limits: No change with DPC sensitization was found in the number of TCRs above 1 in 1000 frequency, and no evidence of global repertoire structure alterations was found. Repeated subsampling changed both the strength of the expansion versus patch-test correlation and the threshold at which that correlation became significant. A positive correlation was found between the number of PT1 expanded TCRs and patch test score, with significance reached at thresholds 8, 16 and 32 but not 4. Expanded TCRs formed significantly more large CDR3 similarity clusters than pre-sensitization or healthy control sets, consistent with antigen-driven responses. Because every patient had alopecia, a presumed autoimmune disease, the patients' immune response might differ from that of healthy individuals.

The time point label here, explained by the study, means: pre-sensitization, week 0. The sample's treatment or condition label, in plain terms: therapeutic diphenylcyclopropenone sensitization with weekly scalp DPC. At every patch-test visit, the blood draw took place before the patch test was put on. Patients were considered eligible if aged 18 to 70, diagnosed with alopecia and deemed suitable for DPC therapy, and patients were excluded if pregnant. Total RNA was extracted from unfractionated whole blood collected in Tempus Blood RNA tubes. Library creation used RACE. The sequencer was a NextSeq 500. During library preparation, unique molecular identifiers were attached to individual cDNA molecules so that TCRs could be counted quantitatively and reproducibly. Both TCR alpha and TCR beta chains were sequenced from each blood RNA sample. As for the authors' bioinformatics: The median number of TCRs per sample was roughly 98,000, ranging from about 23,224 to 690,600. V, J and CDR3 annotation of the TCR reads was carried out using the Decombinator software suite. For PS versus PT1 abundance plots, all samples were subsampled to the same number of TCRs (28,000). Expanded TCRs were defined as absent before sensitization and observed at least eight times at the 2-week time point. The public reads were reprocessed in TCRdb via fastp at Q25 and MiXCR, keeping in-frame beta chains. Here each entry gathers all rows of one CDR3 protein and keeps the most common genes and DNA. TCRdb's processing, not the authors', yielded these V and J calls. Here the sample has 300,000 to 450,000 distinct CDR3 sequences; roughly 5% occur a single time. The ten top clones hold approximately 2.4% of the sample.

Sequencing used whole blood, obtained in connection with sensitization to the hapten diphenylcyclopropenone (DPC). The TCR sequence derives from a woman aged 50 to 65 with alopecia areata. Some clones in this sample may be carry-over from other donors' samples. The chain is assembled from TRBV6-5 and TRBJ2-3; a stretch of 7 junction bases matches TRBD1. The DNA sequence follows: TGTGCCAGCAGCCGAGACAGGGTTGGCACAGATACGCAGTATTTT. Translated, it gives CASSRDRVGTDTQYF.